This T cell receptor beta chain is from a study of CD8+ T cells in alopecia areata. Findings and limits, study-wide: Tofacitinib significantly lowered scalp clonality and expanded CD8+ clones among the top 100. Elevated clonality characterized lesional scalp relative to normal scalp, particularly in alopecia totalis/universalis. A great number of expanded lesional clones endured in scalp and blood during tofacitinib.

The ends lost 5 bases at V and 2 bases at J; junction bases unmatched: 3. Germline CDR1 LGHNA, CDR2 YNFKEQ. This CDR3 contains 14 residues. As for treatment: oral pan-JAK inhibitor, 5-10 mg twice daily. Sorting of CD4+ and CD8+ T cells was performed on PBMCs. As the sequencing template, cDNA was produced by extracting RNA and reverse transcribing it. Only in-frame clones appear in the TCRdb table, and some are missing; sequencing was by immunoSEQ multiplex PCR. In the table there are more than 200,000 clones, around two fifths of which are singletons. A few counts support this clone. The antigen remains undetermined.

The TCR originated in a human donor with alopecia areata. The sequencing used CD4+ T cells sorted from blood, collected at approximately week 39, from a patient treated with tofacitinib. The chain couples TRBV4-2 to TRBJ2-3; 8 positions match TRBD1. The CDR3 loop is CASSTGQVTDTQYF. The CDR3 coding sequence is TGTGCCAGCAGCACGGGACAGGTCACAGATACGCAGTATTTT.